The 12 T cell receptor beta chains below were found in one sample sequenced in a study of blood T cell repertoires in COVID-19 (dated by TCRdb to 2020 to 2021). Library method: the immunoSEQ multiplex PCR assay. The table was pulled from immuneACCESS by TCRdb, which kept in-frame rearrangements only. Such tables lose some clones; where checked, under half of the loss comes from unresolved V genes, and the rest has no known cause. Counted in this sample were 12,000 or so clones; roughly 87% of them appeared once. The top ten clones comprise approximately 44% of the sample. Material for sequencing was peripheral blood. Every receptor here comes from a man older than 75 with acute or convalescent COVID-19.

The chain recombines TRBV15 with TRBJ1-3; TRBD1 might be the D (5 bases). Germline CDR1 and CDR2: LNHNV and YYDKDF (reference sequence). V lost 3 bases and J lost 5, with 17 bases in between. The CDR3 runs to 16 residues. CDR3 protein: CATSRGGERARNTIYF. CDR3 DNA sequence: TGTGCCACCAGCAGGGGGGGGGAAAGGGCCCGAAACACCATATATTTT.

This clone was observed a single time. The chain uses TRBV7-2 and TRBJ1-1; D unresolved. CDR1 SGHTA and CDR2 FQGNSA come from the germline V gene. V lost 3 bases, J lost 4 bases, and 6 bases lay in between. The CDR3 consists of 12 residues. CDR3 sequence reads: CASSFGVTEAFF. The CDR3 DNA sequence: TGTGCCAGCAGCTTCGGAGTCACTGAAGCTTTCTTT.

The rearrangement joins TRBV3-1 (or the pseudogene TRBV3-2) to TRBJ2-7; D unresolved. Germline loops: CDR1 LGHDT, CDR2 YNNKEL (reference sequence). Trimming shortened V by 4 bases and J by 3 bases, and 10 bases separated the two germline ends. There are 13 residues in the CDR3. In DNA form, the CDR3 reads TGTGCCAGCAGCCGCAACAAGAACTACGAGCAGTACTTC. Translated, it gives CASSRNKNYEQYF.

The gene calls are TRBV24-1 and TRBJ2-1, with TRBD1 identical over 8 bases. The trim removed 2 bases at V and 0 bases at J, leaving 2 bases unmatched. Germline CDR1 reads KGHDR; CDR2 reads SFDVKD. The CDR3 loop spans 16 amino acids. The CDR3 DNA follows: TGTGCCACCAGTGATTCGACAGGGGTCTCCTACAATGAGCAGTTCTTC. This translates into CATSDSTGVSYNEQFF.

Concerning this clone itself: A junction end diverges from the germline sequence, so it may reflect a read error. As DNA, the CDR3 is TGTGCCAGCAATTTAGGGGGGGGCACTGAAGCTTTCTTT. Protein sequence: CASNLGGGTEAFF. This rearrangement joins TRBV12-3 or TRBV12-4 to TRBJ1-1; a weak D match, TRBD1 (6 bases). This CDR3 is built from 13 residues.

As concerns this clone: A read error may account for a junction end that differs from germline. The CDR3 sequence: CASSLAESRGETQYF. The DNA of the CDR3 is TGTGCCAGCAGCCTAGCGGAGTCTCGTGGGGAGACCCAGTACTTC. The J gene is TRBJ2-5, the V gene TRBV7-9; 7 bases are shared with TRBD2. CDR1 and CDR2 (germline): SEHNR, FQNEAQ (reference sequence). The CDR3 has 15 amino acids. The variable domain in full, completed from reference TRBV7-9 and TRBJ2-5, reads DTGVSQNPRHKITKRGQNVTFRCDPISEHNRLYWYRQTLGQGPEFLTYFQNEAQLEKSRLLSDRFSAERPKGSFSTLEIQRTEQGDSAMYLCASSLAESRGETQYFGPGTRLLVL.

The rearrangement links TRBV3-1 (or the pseudogene TRBV3-2) to TRBJ1-2; maybe TRBD1 (5 bases). Germline V gene data show CDR1 as LGHDT and CDR2 as YNNKEL (reference sequence). V was clipped by 3 bases and J by 0 bases, with 11 bases between them. This CDR3 contains 15 residues. CDR3 protein: CASSHQGTSNYGYTF. In nucleotides, the CDR3 is TGTGCCAGCAGCCATCAGGGAACATCTAACTATGGCTACACCTTC.

The chain is built from TRBV4-1 and TRBJ2-3; 7 positions agree with TRBD2. The CDR3 totals 15 residues. With V trimmed by 5 bases and J by 0 bases, 5 bases remained unmatched. Germline CDR1 reads MGHRA; CDR2 reads YSYEKL. Here the CDR3 reads CASSGGEGSTDTQYF. The DNA for the CDR3 is TGCGCCAGCAGCGGCGGGGAGGGAAGCACAGATACGCAGTATTTT.

CDR3 amino acids: CASSLGDRRPLNYGYTF. In DNA, the CDR3 is TGTGCCAGCAGCTTGGGGGACAGGAGACCGCTTAACTATGGCTACACCTTC. The rearrangement joins TRBV5-8 to TRBJ1-2, with 8 bases that match TRBD1. The V gene end was trimmed by 0 bases and the J gene end by 1 base; junction bases not matched to a gene: 8. CDR1 SGHTS and CDR2 YDEGEE come from the germline V gene. CDR3 length equals 17 residues.

The gene calls are TRBV19 and TRBJ1-1; 9 positions agree with TRBD1. The CDR3 length is 14 residues. Germline V lookup: CDR1 LNHDA, CDR2 SQIVND (reference sequence). The V and J ends lost 7 bases and 5 bases, in that order; junction bases with no gene match: 8. The CDR3 loop is CASTSTGGGTEAFF. In DNA, the CDR3 is TGTGCCAGTACAAGCACAGGGGGCGGAACTGAAGCTTTCTTT. Looking up the rest from reference TRBV19 and TRBJ1-1 gives the full variable domain: DGGITQSPKYLFRKEGQNVTLSCEQNLNHDAMYWYRQDPGQGLRLIYYSQIVNDFQKGDIAEGYSVSREKKESFPLTVTSAQKNPTAFYLCASTSTGGGTEAFFGQGTRLTVV.

The J gene is TRBJ1-1, the V gene TRBV7-8; 10 bases agree with TRBD1. CDR3 length: 15 residues. V was pared by 1 base and J by 4 bases, with 3 bases of the junction left unmatched. Germline CDR1 is SGHVS and CDR2 is FQNEAQ. This chain's CDR3 is CASSLVRTGGTEAFF. CDR3 sequence (DNA): TGTGCCAGCAGCTTAGTTAGGACAGGGGGCACTGAAGCTTTCTTT.

This clone has only a few counts. The chain uses TRBV6-2 or TRBV6-3 and TRBJ2-1; 7 bases are shared with TRBD2. Germline CDR1 reads MNHEY; CDR2 reads SVGEGT. J gave up 8 bases and V 4 bases, and 11 bases lay outside the gene matches. The CDR3 contains 15 residues. CDR3 residues: CASSSASGGPDEQFF. The DNA for the CDR3 is TGTGCCAGCAGTTCCGCTAGCGGTGGACCGGATGAGCAGTTCTTC.